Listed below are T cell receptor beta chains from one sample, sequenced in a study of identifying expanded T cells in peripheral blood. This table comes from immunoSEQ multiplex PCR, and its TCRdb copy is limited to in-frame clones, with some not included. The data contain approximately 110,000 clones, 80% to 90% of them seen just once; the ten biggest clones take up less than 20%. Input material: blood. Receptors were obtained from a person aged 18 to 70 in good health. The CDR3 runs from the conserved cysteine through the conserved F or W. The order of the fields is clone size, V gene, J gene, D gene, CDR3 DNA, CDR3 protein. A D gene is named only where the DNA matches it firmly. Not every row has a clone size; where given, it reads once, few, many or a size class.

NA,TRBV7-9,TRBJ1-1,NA,TGTGCCAGCAGCTTAGATCGGGGTGAAGCTTTCTTT,CASSLDRGEAFF
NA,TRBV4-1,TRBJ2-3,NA,TGCGCCAGCAGCCGTTCCGGGGGATTAGCAGATACGCAGTATTTT,CASSRSGGLADTQYF
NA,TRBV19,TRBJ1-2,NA,TGTGCCAGTAGCCCCGGACTGGGGGGCTACACCTTC,CASSPGLGGYTF
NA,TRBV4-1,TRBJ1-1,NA,TGCGCCAGCAGCCAAGAAATCGTGAGGGTCGGGGGTAACACTGAAGCTTTCTTT,CASSQEIVRVGGNTEAFF
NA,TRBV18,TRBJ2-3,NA,TGTGCCAGCTCACCACCGAACCGAGCTACAGATACGCAGTATTTT,CASSPPNRATDTQYF
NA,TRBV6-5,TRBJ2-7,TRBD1,TGTGCCAGCAGTATGGGACAGCCGCTCGACGAGCAGTACTTC,CASSMGQPLDEQYF
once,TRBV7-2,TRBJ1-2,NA,TGTGCCAGCAGCCAAGATCCGGGACGTAACTATGGCTACACCTTC,CASSQDPGRNYGYTF
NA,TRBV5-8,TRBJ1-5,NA,TGTGCCAGCAGCACCCGACCATTGGAGTGGGGGAATCAGCCCCAGCATTTT,CASSTRPLEWGNQPQHF
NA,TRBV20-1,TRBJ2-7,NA,TGCAGTGCTAGGGTCTCCAACGAGCAGTACTTC,CSARVSNEQYF
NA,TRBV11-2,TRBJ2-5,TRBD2,TGTGCCAGCAGCCGAGCGGGGGCAGAGACCCAGTACTTC,CASSRAGAETQYF
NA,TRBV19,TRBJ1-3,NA,TGTGCCAGTAGTATCTTCTTCTCGCCGAGCTCTGGAAACACCATATATTTT,CASSIFFSPSSGNTIYF
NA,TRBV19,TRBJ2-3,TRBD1,TGTGCCAGTAGTGCCCGACAGGGGGCCTTCACAGATACGCAGTATTTT,CASSARQGAFTDTQYF
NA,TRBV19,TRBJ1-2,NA,TGTGCCAGTAGTATTACCCCAACGACGTGGACGGACTATGGCTACACCTTC,CASSITPTTWTDYGYTF
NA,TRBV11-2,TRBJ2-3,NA,TGTGCCAGCAGCTTAGGTAGAGGGGGGACAAGCACAGATACGCAGTATTTT,CASSLGRGGTSTDTQYF
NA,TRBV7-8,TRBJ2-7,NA,TGTGCCAGCAGCTTAGATACCGGGGGGCACTACGAGCAGTACTTC,CASSLDTGGHYEQYF
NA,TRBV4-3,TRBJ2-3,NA,TGCGCCAGCAGCCAAGTTGGTGTCGGGGCAGATACGCAGTATTTT,CASSQVGVGADTQYF
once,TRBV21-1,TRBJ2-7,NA,TGTGCCAGCACCAATTCACCGACAGGGAAGACCTACGAGCAGTACTTC,CASTNSPTGKTYEQYF
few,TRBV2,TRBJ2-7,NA,TGTGCCACCCGATTAAGCTCCTACGAGCAGTACTTC,CATRLSSYEQYF
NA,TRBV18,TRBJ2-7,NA,TGTGCCAGCTCACCCTCTCCGAGATTCGCGAACGAGCAGTACTTC,CASSPSPRFANEQYF
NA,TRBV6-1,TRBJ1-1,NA,TGTGCCAGCTGTCCAGTCCAGGGTCGGCACACTGAAGCTTTCTTT,CASCPVQGRHTEAFF
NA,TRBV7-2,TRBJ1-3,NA,TGTGCCAGCAGCCCAGAGAGGTGGGGGAGTGGAAACACCATATATTTT,CASSPERWGSGNTIYF
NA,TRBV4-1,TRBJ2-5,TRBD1,TGCGCCAGCAGCCCATGGGGACAGGGTCAGGAGACCCAGTACTTC,CASSPWGQGQETQYF
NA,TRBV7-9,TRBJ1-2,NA,TGTGCCAGCAGCCCATTCCCGGGAGCCGGGGGCTATGGCTACACCTTC,CASSPFPGAGGYGYTF
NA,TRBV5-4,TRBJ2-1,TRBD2,TGTGCCAGCAGTCCCGGAGCGGGGGCTTACAATGAGCAGTTCTTC,CASSPGAGAYNEQFF
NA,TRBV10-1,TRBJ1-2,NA,TGCGCCAGCAGTGCTGGGGGAGGCTATGGCTACACCTTC,CASSAGGGYGYTF
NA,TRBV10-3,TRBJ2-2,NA,TGTGCCATCACGCCATCGAACACCGGGGAGCTGTTTTTT,CAITPSNTGELFF
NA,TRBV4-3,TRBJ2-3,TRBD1,TGCGCCAGCAGCCAAGATGTACAGGGGGCAGATACGCAGTATTTT,CASSQDVQGADTQYF
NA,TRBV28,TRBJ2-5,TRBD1,TGTGCCAGCTCGTCTGCCGGGACAGGGATGTGGGAGACCCAGTACTTC,CASSSAGTGMWETQYF
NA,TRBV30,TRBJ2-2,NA,TGTGCCTGGAGTGTTGGGTACGCCGGGGTCACCGGGGAGCTGTTTTTT,CAWSVGYAGVTGELFF
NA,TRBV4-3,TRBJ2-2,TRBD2,TGCGCCAGCAGCCAAGACCCCGGGACTAGCGGCACCGGGGAGCTGTTTTTT,CASSQDPGTSGTGELFF
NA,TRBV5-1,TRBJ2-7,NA,TGCGCCAGCAGCTACGGAATAGCACAGCCCGAGCAGTACTTC,CASSYGIAQPEQYF
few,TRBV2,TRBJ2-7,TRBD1,TGTGCCAGCAGTCACTTCCGGGACAGGGGAGCTCTATTT,CASSHFRDRGALF
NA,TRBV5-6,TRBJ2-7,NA,TGTGCCAGCAGCAGGGGGACCTTCAACTACGAGCAGTACTTC,CASSRGTFNYEQYF
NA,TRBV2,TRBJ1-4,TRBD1,TGTGCCAGCAGGTGGGGGACAGGGAACCTTAATGAAAAACTGTTTTTT,CASRWGTGNLNEKLFF
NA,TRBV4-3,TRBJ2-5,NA,TGCGCCAGCAGCCAATTCGGCAGGGAAGAGACCCAGTACTTC,CASSQFGREETQYF
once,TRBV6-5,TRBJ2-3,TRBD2,TGTGCCAGCAGTTTCGGGGGGGCCCTACGACATGATACGCAGTATTTT,CASSFGGALRHDTQYF
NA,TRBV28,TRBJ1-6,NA,TGTGCCAGCAATTCCCTCCCGGACAGCAATTCACCCCTCCACTTT,CASNSLPDSNSPLHF